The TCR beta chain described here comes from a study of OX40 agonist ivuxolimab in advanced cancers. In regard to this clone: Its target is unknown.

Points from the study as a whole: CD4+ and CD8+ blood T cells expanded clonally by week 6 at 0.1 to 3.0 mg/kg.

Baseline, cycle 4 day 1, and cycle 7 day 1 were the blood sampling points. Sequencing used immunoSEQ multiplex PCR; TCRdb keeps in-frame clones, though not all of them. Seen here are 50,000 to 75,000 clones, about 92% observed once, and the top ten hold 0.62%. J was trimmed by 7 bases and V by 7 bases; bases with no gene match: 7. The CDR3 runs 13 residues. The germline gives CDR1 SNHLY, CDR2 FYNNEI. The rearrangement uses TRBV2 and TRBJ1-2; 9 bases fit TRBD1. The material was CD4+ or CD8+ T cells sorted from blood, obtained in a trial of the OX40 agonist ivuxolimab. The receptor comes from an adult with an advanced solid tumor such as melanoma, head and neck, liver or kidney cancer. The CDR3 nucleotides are TGTGCCAGCAATACTGGGACAGGGTCTGGCTACACCTTC. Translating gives CASNTGTGSGYTF.